This T cell receptor (beta chain) came from a study of Tregs in tolerant kidney transplant recipients (dated by TCRdb to the late 2010s). Study-level background: The study used TCRbeta sequencing to identify donor-specific regulatory T cells before combined kidney and bone marrow transplantation, then tracked those cells after transplant. TCRbeta repertoire sequencing was used in a few healthy controls to compare several ways of expanding Tregs specific for an allogeneic donor. Paper-wide results and their limitations: Expanding Tregs with activated donor B cells appeared to identify the most biologically relevant and donor-specific TCRbeta repertoire. The study was limited by small patient numbers, and the findings need validation in larger populations and under other immunosuppression protocols. Biological reproducibility was not directly assessed, although technical replication error appeared to be minimal.

For TCRbeta CDR3 sequencing, genomic DNA was extracted from sorted cells using the QIAGEN DNeasy Blood and Tissue Kit. Through immunoSEQ, high-throughput TCRbeta CDR3 sequencing was done commercially, including PCR amplification with internal controls and bias correction. The authors processed their data as follows. Unique productive TCRbeta sequences were defined by CDR3 nucleotide sequence when primers matched and otherwise by CDR3 amino acid sequence together with Vbeta and Jbeta genes. To correct sorting error, sequences shared between sorted populations at a frequency ratio of 2:1 or less were removed; the rest were assigned to the higher population. Donor-reactive sequences were defined as at least 5-fold expanded in CFSE-low cells versus unstimulated cells, with frequency of at least 0.01% in CFSE-low cells. Jensen-Shannon divergence calculated on the top 100 TCRbeta sequences ranked by frequency was used to measure repertoire divergence. For samples with multiple sequencing runs, sorting error was corrected separately for each run before the runs were pooled. Held by TCRdb, this immuneACCESS table contains in-frame sequences only and omits some clones. Under half of the omission traces to an unresolved V gene where checked; the cause of the rest is unknown. D and trimming were read from the DNA, whereas the V and J calls and clone size are those reported in that table. For this sample the table gives around 230,000 clones, of which roughly 80% were detected only once. Of the sample, over 0.5% falls within the top ten clones.

Thawed PBMCs were FACS-sorted into unstimulated Tregs (CD4+CD25+CD127-), CD4+ non-Tregs (CD4+CD25-), CD4 cells and CD8 cells. Healthy control blood came either as purchased buffy coats or from healthy volunteers. Healthy control blood was processed by Ficoll density gradient to PBMCs and cryopreserved; patient PBMCs were collected before and after transplant. This clone has more than one count but fewer than ten. What antigen it recognizes has not been identified. No base-level quality is on record; no much larger clone is a single base apart. Sequences were obtained from CD4+ T cells from blood. This clonotype was obtained from a human donor in good health.

The base sequence is TGTGCCAGCAGCTTAGGTGCGGGGGCCTACGAGCAGTACTTC. This codes for CASSLGAGAYEQYF. The chain links TRBV7-6 with TRBJ2-7; TRBD2 aligns with 7 central bases. Via the germline V gene, CDR1 is SGHVS and CDR2 FNYEAQ. The junction shows trimming of 1 base on V and 2 bases on J, and the gene matches do not reach 2 bases of it. The CDR3 runs 14 amino acids, cysteine and phenylalanine included. Left in the record is the CDR3 DNA by itself, 42 bases read in frame from the first base.